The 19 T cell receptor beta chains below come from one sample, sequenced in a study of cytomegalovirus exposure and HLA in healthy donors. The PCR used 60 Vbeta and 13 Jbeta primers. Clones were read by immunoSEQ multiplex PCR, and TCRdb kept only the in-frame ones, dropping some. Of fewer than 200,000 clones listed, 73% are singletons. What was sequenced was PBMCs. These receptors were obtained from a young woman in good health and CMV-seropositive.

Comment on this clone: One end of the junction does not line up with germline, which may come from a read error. CDR3 sequence (DNA): TGTTCCAGCAGCCCCCCGGAGGGGAGGGTCGGTGAAAAACTGTTTTTT. It specifies CSSSPPEGRVGEKLFF. The rearrangement joins TRBV7-9 to TRBJ1-4; TRBD1 might be the D (5 bases). The CDR3 extends over 16 amino acids. Germline V gene sequence: CDR1 SEHNR, CDR2 FQNEAQ (reference sequence).

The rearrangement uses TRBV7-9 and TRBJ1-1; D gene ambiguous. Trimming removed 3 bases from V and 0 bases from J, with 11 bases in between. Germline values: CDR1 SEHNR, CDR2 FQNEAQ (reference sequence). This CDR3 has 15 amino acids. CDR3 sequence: CASSFGGAMNTEAFF. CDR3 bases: TGTGCCAGCAGCTTCGGCGGAGCCATGAACACTGAAGCTTTCTTT.

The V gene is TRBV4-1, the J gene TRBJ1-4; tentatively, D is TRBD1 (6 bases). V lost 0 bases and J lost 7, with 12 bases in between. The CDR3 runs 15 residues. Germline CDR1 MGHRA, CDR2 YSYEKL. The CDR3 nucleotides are TGCGCCAGCAGCCAAGATTTAACAGGGCGTGAAAAACTGTTTTTT. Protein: CASSQDLTGREKLFF.

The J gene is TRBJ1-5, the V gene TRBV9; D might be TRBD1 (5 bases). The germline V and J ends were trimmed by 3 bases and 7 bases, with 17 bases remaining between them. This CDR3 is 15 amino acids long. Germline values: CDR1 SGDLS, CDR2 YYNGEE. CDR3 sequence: CASSAGGGGEQPQHF. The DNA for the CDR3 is TGTGCCAGCAGCGCCGGGGGTGGGGGGGAACAGCCCCAGCATTTT.

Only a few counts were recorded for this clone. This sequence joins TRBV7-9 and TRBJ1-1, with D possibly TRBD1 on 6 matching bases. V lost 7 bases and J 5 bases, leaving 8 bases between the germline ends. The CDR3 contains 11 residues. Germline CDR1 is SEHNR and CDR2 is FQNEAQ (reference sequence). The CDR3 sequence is CASKGGTEAFF. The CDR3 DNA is TGTGCCAGCAAGGGGGGGACTGAAGCTTTCTTT.

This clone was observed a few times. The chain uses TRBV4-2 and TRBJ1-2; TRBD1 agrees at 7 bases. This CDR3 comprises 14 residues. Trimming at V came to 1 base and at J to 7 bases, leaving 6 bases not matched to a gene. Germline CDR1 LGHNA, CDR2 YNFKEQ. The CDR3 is CASSQAATGFGYTF. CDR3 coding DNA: TGTGCCAGCAGCCAAGCGGCGACAGGGTTTGGCTACACCTTC.

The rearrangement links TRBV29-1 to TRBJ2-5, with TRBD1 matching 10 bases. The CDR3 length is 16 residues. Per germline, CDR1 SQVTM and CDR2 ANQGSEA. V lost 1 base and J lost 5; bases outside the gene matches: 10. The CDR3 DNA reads TGCAGCGTTGAAGGCCGGACAGGGGGGTTCTTGGAGACCCAGTACTTC. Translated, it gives CSVEGRTGGFLETQYF.

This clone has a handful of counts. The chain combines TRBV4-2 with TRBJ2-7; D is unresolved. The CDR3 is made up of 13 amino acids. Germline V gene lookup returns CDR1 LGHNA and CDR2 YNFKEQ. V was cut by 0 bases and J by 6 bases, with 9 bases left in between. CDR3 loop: CASSQDTAVEQYF. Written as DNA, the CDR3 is TGTGCCAGCAGCCAAGATACAGCCGTCGAGCAGTACTTC.

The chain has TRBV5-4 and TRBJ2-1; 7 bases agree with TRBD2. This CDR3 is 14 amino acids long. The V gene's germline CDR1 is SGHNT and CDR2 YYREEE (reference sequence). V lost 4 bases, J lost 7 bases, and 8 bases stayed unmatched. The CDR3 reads CASSLRAGRNEQFF. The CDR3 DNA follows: TGTGCCAGCAGCCTACGAGCGGGGCGGAATGAGCAGTTCTTC.

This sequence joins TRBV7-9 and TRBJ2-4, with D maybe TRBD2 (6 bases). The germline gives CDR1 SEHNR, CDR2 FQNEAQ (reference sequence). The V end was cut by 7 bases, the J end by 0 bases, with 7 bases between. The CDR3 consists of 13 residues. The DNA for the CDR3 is TGTGCCAGCACGGGGGAAGCCAAAAACATTCAGTACTTC. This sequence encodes CASTGEAKNIQYF.

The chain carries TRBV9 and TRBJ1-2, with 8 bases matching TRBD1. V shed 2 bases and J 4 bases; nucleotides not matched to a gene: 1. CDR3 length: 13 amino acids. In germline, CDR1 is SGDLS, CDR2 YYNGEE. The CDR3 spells CASSVQGAYGYTF. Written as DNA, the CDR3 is TGTGCCAGCAGCGTTCAGGGGGCCTATGGCTACACCTTC.

The CDR3 region has the DNA TGTGCCAGCAGAAGTCAGAACTACGAGCAGTACTTC. Its translation is CASRSQNYEQYF. The chain recombines TRBV2 with TRBJ2-7; no definite D call. The ends were cut back, 6 bases at V and 3 bases at J, with 9 bases in the middle. Germline assignment: CDR1 SNHLY and CDR2 FYNNEI. This CDR3 comprises 12 residues.

DNA for the CDR3: TGTGCCAGCAGCTCCGGGACAGGAGACACCATATATTTT. Translation: CASSSGTGDTIYF. The V and J genes are TRBV7-3 and TRBJ1-3; 8 nucleotides align to TRBD1. The CDR3 extends over 13 amino acids. The germline V gene has CDR1 SGHTA and CDR2 FQGTGA. V was pared by 4 bases and J by 8 bases, with 4 bases of the junction left unmatched.

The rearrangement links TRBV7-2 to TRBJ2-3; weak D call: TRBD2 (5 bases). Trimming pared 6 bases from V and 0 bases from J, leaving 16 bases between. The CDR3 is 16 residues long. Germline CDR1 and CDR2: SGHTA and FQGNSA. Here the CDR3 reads CASSSDYTPSTDTQYF. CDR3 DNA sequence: TGTGCCAGCAGTTCTGACTACACCCCCAGCACAGATACGCAGTATTTT. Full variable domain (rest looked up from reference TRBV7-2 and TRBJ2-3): GAGVSQSPSNKVTEKGKDVELRCDPISGHTALYWYRQSLGQGLEFLIYFQGNSAPDKSGLPSDRFSAERTGGSVSTLTIQRTQQEDSAVYLCASSSDYTPSTDTQYFGPGTRLTVL.

Here the CDR3 DNA reads TGTGCCAGCAGGGATCGAGGTAAGGTGGACACTGAAGCTTTCTTT. It encodes CASRDRGKVDTEAFF. The rearrangement uses TRBV7-9 and TRBJ1-1; D gene unclear. V was shortened by 6 bases and J by 3 bases, with 17 bases between the two germline ends. The CDR3 is 15 residues long. Germline CDR1 is SEHNR and CDR2 is FQNEAQ (reference sequence). Variable domain in full (rest from reference TRBV7-9 and TRBJ1-1): DTGVSQNPRHKITKRGQNVTFRCDPISEHNRLYWYRQTLGQGPEFLTYFQNEAQLEKSRLLSDRFSAERPKGSFSTLEIQRTEQGDSAMYLCASRDRGKVDTEAFFGQGTRLTVV.

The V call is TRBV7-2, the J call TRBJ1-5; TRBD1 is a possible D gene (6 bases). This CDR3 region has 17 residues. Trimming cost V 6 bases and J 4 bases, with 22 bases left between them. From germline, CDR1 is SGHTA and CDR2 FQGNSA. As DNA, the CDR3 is TGTGCCAGCAGTTTTTGGACCGGGACAAGGGGGAATCAGCCCCAGCATTTT. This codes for CASSFWTGTRGNQPQHF.

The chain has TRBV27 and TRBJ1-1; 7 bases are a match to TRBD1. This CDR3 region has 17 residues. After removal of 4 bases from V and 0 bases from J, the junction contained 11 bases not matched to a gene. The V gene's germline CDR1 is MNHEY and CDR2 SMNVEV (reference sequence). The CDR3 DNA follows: TGTGCCAGCAGTTCCTTGGGGACAGTCATGTTGAACACTGAAGCTTTCTTT. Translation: CASSSLGTVMLNTEAFF.

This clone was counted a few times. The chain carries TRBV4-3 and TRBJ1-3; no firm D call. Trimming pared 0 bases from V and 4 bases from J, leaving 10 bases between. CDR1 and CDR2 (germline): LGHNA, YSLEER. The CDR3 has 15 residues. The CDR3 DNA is TGCGCCAGCAGCCAAGACAACAGCCTGGGAAACACCATATATTTT. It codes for CASSQDNSLGNTIYF.

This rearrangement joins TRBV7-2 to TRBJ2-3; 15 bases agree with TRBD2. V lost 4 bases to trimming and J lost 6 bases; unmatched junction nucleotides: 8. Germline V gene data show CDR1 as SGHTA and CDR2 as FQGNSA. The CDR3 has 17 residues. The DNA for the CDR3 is TGTGCCAGCAGCTCGGGACTAGCGGGGGGTACGTTGGATACGCAGTATTTT. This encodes CASSSGLAGGTLDTQYF.